Here is one TCR beta chain with its context. Using immunoSEQ multiplex PCR, the repertoire was profiled, and TCRdb retains in-frame clones only, with some absent. The sample includes some 46,000 clones, nearly 90% of them seen just once. The data are from a study of OX40 agonist ivuxolimab in advanced cancers. Between the trimmed V and J ends, which lost 4 bases and 4 bases, there was a span of 19 bases. This CDR3 is 16 amino acids long. CDR1 and CDR2 from the germline V gene are MDHEN and SYDVKM. Any history of autoimmune disease or systemic immunosuppression disqualified patients. This specimen consisted of CD4+ or CD8+ T cells sorted from blood, obtained in a trial of the OX40 agonist ivuxolimab. The receptor's source is an adult with an advanced solid tumor such as melanoma, head and neck, liver or kidney cancer. This chain uses TRBV28 with TRBJ1-1; possibly TRBD1 for D (5 bases). The CDR3: CASSSRDPGPLTEAFF. CDR3 coding DNA: TGTGCCAGCAGTTCCCGGGACCCCGGGCCCCTCACTGAAGCTTTCTTT.